This T cell receptor (beta chain) stems from a study of T cell responses to AZD1222 COVID-19 vaccine. Background on the study: Second-dose schedules of about 4 or about 12 weeks were combined.

Deletions cut 3 bases from V and 5 bases from J, with 8 bases between. Per germline, CDR1 LNHDA and CDR2 SQIVND (reference sequence). CDR3 length: 12 residues. With respect to this clone: Its specificity is unknown.

Repertoires were generated with immunoSEQ multiplex PCR, while TCRdb's copy carries only in-frame clones and drops some. The sample lists some 99,000 clones, over 80% seen once, with over 6.5% in the top ten. Regarding the study as a whole: Receipt of two AZD1222 doses was followed by a rise in Spike-specific TCR breadth and depth. Vaccine-associated CD4 TCRs ranged over spike, dominating at 160-218 and 743-854. Reports indicate that nearly half of spike-specific TCRs are directed at unmutated variant regions.

The clonotype originates from an adult in good health. Sequenced here: peripheral blood, sampled on day 0 of AZD1222 vaccination. The rearrangement links TRBV19 to TRBJ2-7; the D is unclear. The CDR3 sequence: CASSMGAHEQYF. Here the CDR3 DNA reads TGTGCCAGTAGTATGGGCGCCCACGAGCAGTACTTC. The full variable domain, in which reference TRBV19 and TRBJ2-7 provide the parts outside the CDR3, is DGGITQSPKYLFRKEGQNVTLSCEQNLNHDAMYWYRQDPGQGLRLIYYSQIVNDFQKGDIAEGYSVSREKKESFPLTVTSAQKNPTAFYLCASSMGAHEQYFGPGTRLTVT.